Following are 21 T cell receptor beta chains from one sample sequenced in a study of blood T cells in healthy people across ages. The use of a sample-barcoded 5' primer and a J-beta primer mix characterized a second PCR of about 7 to 12 cycles. TCRdb re-called the 5' RACE reads through MiXCR, storing one row per CDR3 protein. This table has 650,000 to 1,000,000 distinct CDR3 sequences, about 36% appearing once. Source material: blood. All receptors come from a man between 18 and 35 years old in good health.

The chain has TRBV3-1 and TRBJ2-5; the D gene is possibly TRBD2 (5 bases). The CDR3 consists of 18 residues. In germline, CDR1 is LGHDT, CDR2 YNNKEL (reference sequence). V lost 2 bases, J lost 2 bases, and 21 bases lay in between. The CDR3 spells CASSQRSGRGLQQETQYF. DNA for the CDR3: TGTGCCAGCAGCCAACGGAGCGGCCGAGGGCTGCAGCAAGAGACCCAGTACTTC.

This clonotype came up a few times. The V call is TRBV27, the J call TRBJ1-5; the D gene is possibly TRBD1 (5 bases). The CDR3 consists of 15 residues. The germline V and J ends were trimmed by 3 bases and 3 bases, with 12 bases remaining between them. Germline values: CDR1 MNHEY, CDR2 SMNVEV (reference sequence). CDR3 in DNA: TGTGCCAGCAGTTTTGGAGGGACGAACAATCAGCCCCAGCATTTT. Protein sequence: CASSFGGTNNQPQHF.

This clonotype was seen only a few times. This chain joins TRBV7-3 and TRBJ2-1; D not resolved. The CDR3 contains 13 residues. CDR1 is SGHTA, CDR2 FQGTGA, per germline. Trimming took 0 bases from V and 5 from J, leaving 5 bases between them. CDR3 nucleotides: TGTGCCAGCAGCTTAACGTTGGACAATGAGCAGTTCTTC. Translated: CASSLTLDNEQFF.

This clonotype was detected a few times. The chain combines TRBV29-1 with TRBJ1-2, with 7 bases matching TRBD1. The V gene's germline CDR1 is SQVTM and CDR2 ANQGSEA. With 3 bases clipped from V and 8 bases from J, the junction kept 9 bases outside the gene matches. This CDR3 has 13 residues. CDR3 in DNA: TGCAGCGTTGAGAGCGGGGACAGTGACGGCTACACCTTC. Its translation is CSVESGDSDGYTF.

V usage is TRBV5-1 and J usage is TRBJ2-1; 9 positions match TRBD1. The germline gives CDR1 SGHRS, CDR2 YFSETQ. After removal of 3 bases from V and 9 bases from J, the junction contained 10 bases not matched to a gene. The CDR3 length is 15 residues. CDR3 region: CASSSTQDRGSEQFF. In DNA, the CDR3 is TGCGCCAGCAGCTCTACTCAAGACAGGGGGAGTGAGCAGTTCTTC. Based on the CDR3 plus reference TRBV5-1 and TRBJ2-1, the full variable domain is KAGVTQTPRYLIKTRGQQVTLSCSPISGHRSVSWYQQTPGQGLQFLFEYFSETQRNKGNFPGRFSGRQFSNSRSEMNVSTLELGDSALYLCASSSTQDRGSEQFFGPGTRLTVL.

This clonotype has a count of ten or more. The chain couples TRBV29-1 to TRBJ2-3, with 8 bases aligning to TRBD2. The CDR3 loop spans 15 amino acids. The V and J ends lost 4 bases and 2 bases, in that order; junction bases with no gene match: 8. Germline CDR1 reads SQVTM; CDR2 reads ANQGSEA. The CDR3, as DNA: TGCAGCGTTGTTCGAGCGGGGGAAGCCACAGATACGCAGTATTTT. Its protein is CSVVRAGEATDTQYF.

This chain joins TRBV25-1 and TRBJ1-2; TRBD1 matches at 8 bases. The CDR3 runs to 14 residues. V was pared by 4 bases and J by 4 bases, with 5 bases of the junction left unmatched. Per the germline V gene, CDR1 is MGHDK and CDR2 is SYGVNS. CDR3 protein: CASSGSTGVYGYTF. The CDR3 nucleotides read TGTGCCAGCAGTGGGTCGACAGGGGTCTATGGCTACACCTTC.

This clonotype has more than one count but fewer than ten. CDR3 in DNA: TGTGCCAGCAGCACCTCAACGGGGGGGCCCTTCAATGAGCAGTTCTTC. This codes for CASSTSTGGPFNEQFF. V is TRBV7-9 and J is TRBJ2-1, with 8 bases identical to TRBD2. The CDR3 consists of 16 residues. Germline-derived CDR1 and CDR2 are SEHNR and FQNEAQ (reference sequence). V was pared by 5 bases and J by 6 bases, with 12 bases of the junction left unmatched.

The V gene is TRBV4-1, the J gene TRBJ2-2; no clear D gene. Looked up from germline, CDR1 is MGHRA and CDR2 is YSYEKL. Trimming pared 4 bases from V and 8 bases from J, leaving 11 bases between. CDR3 length: 13 amino acids. CDR3 bases: TGCGCCAGCAGCCTGACCTCTGTGGGGGAGCTGTTTTTT. As protein: CASSLTSVGELFF.

V is TRBV20-1 and J is TRBJ2-3; D possibly matches TRBD1 or TRBD2 (5 bases each). The CDR3 length is 16 residues. V lost 0 bases and J lost 4, with 17 bases in between. CDR1 and CDR2 (germline): DFQATT, SNEGSKA (reference sequence). CDR3 sequence reads: CSARDTAGRFADTQYF. The CDR3 DNA reads TGCAGTGCTAGAGATACGGCAGGGAGATTCGCAGATACGCAGTATTTT.

Turning to this clonotype: Because it lacks the conserved phenylalanine or tryptophan at the end, this CDR3 is likely a read error. The V call is TRBV2, the J call TRBJ2-5, with 7 bases that match TRBD1. From germline, CDR1 is SNHLY and CDR2 FYNNEI. The ends lost 7 bases at V and 3 bases at J; junction bases unmatched: 5. The CDR3 is 13 amino acids. This chain's CDR3 is CASTQGVEETQYV. The CDR3, as DNA: TGTGCCAGCACCCAGGGGGTGGAAGAGACCCAGTACGTC.

This rearrangement joins TRBV4-3 to TRBJ2-5, with TRBD1 matching over 9 bases. There are 16 residues in the CDR3. Losses at the gene ends were 1 base for V and 7 bases for J; bases not matched to a gene: 10. Germline assignment: CDR1 LGHNA and CDR2 YSLEER. The CDR3 coding sequence is TGCGCCAGCAGCCAAGGGGACAGGGCCCTAGGATGGACCCAGTACTTC. Amino acid sequence: CASSQGDRALGWTQYF.

This clonotype was counted once. This sequence joins TRBV6-1 and TRBJ2-1; TRBD2 is a possible D gene (5 bases). Between the trimmed V and J ends, which lost 0 bases and 9 bases, there was a span of 18 bases. Germline V CDR1 and CDR2: MNHNS, SASEGT. The CDR3 extends over 16 amino acids. DNA of the CDR3: TGTGCCAGCAGTGAAGCGGTAACCTGGTCAGGACTTGAGCAGTTCTTC. Translation: CASSEAVTWSGLEQFF.

This clonotype was seen a handful of times. The chain joins TRBV4-3 to TRBJ2-7; D gene ambiguous. This CDR3 has 15 amino acids. Per germline, CDR1 LGHNA and CDR2 YSLEER. Trimming stripped 0 bases from V and 0 bases from J, with 9 bases between. This CDR3 is CASSQDRRNSYEQYF. DNA of the CDR3: TGCGCCAGCAGCCAAGATCGTCGGAACTCCTACGAGCAGTACTTC.

The chain employs TRBV3-1 and TRBJ2-6; 7 positions match TRBD1. The CDR3 contains 18 residues. Unmatched junction bases numbered 11, after V lost 6 bases and J lost 0 bases. Germline CDR1 reads LGHDT; CDR2 reads YNNKEL (reference sequence). The CDR3 loop is CASSPGNRGNSGANVLTF. The DNA of the CDR3 is TGTGCCAGCAGTCCCGGGAACAGGGGAAACTCTGGGGCCAACGTCCTGACTTTC. The entire variable domain, with the rest obtained from reference TRBV3-1 and TRBJ2-6, is as follows: DTAVSQTPKYLVTQMGNDKSIKCEQNLGHDTMYWYKQDSKKFLKIMFSYNNKELIINETVPNRFSPKSPDKAHLNLHINSLELGDSAVYFCASSPGNRGNSGANVLTFGAGSRLTVL.

The V and J genes are TRBV4-3 and TRBJ2-2, with a weak D call TRBD1 (5 bases). Germline V gene lookup returns CDR1 LGHNA and CDR2 YSLEER. This CDR3 is 17 amino acids long. V lost 2 bases to trimming and J lost 6 bases, with 19 bases between them. The CDR3 bases are TGCGCCAGCAGCCAAAGACAGTTTCGAGTGTCGCCCGGGGAGCTGTTTTTT. This translates into CASSQRQFRVSPGELFF.

The genes are TRBV5-1 and TRBJ2-7, with 12 bases matching TRBD1. The CDR3 length is 15 residues. The V gene's germline CDR1 is SGHRS and CDR2 YFSETQ. The V gene end was trimmed by 0 bases and the J gene end by 5 bases; junction bases not matched to a gene: 3. This CDR3 is CASSLEGTGGDEQYF. CDR3 coding DNA: TGCGCCAGCAGCTTGGAGGGGACAGGGGGCGACGAGCAGTACTTC.

The chain's CDR3 is CASSLLAGTHNEQFF. The CDR3 bases are TGTGCCAGCAGCTTACTAGCGGGGACCCACAATGAGCAGTTCTTC. The rearrangement joins TRBV7-2 to TRBJ2-1, with 9 nucleotides matching TRBD2. The CDR3 runs to 15 residues. With V trimmed by 2 bases and J by 5 bases, 4 bases remained unmatched. Germline values: CDR1 SGHTA, CDR2 FQGNSA.

This chain connects TRBV10-3 to TRBJ1-5; D possibly corresponds to TRBD1 (5 bases). CDR3 length equals 18 residues. The ends were cut back, 0 bases at V and 3 bases at J, with 18 bases in the middle. The germline V gene has CDR1 ENHRY and CDR2 SYGVKD. The CDR3 sequence: CAISESERGLRLNQPQHF. The CDR3 DNA sequence: TGTGCCATCAGTGAGTCAGAACGGGGACTCCGCCTCAATCAGCCCCAGCATTTT.

This chain uses TRBV10-3 with TRBJ2-1; the D gene is possibly TRBD2 (6 bases). Germline V gene data show CDR1 as ENHRY and CDR2 as SYGVKD. This CDR3 is built from 13 residues. The V gene lost 2 bases and the J gene lost 8 bases, with 10 bases spanning the gap. The CDR3 reads CAISEPGGDEQFF. In nucleotides, the CDR3 is TGTGCCATCAGTGAGCCCGGCGGGGATGAGCAGTTCTTC.

This clonotype was recorded once. The CDR3 DNA reads as TGTGCCAGCAGTGCTCTTTCGGGGGGGCCAGGGCACGGGGAGCTGTTTTTT. This gives the protein CASSALSGGPGHGELFF. This chain connects TRBV6-2 or TRBV6-3 to TRBJ2-2, with 8 nucleotides matching TRBD2. The CDR3 totals 17 residues. Trimming took 5 bases from V and 7 from J; bases not matched to a gene: 15. Germline V lookup: CDR1 MNHEY, CDR2 SVGEGT.